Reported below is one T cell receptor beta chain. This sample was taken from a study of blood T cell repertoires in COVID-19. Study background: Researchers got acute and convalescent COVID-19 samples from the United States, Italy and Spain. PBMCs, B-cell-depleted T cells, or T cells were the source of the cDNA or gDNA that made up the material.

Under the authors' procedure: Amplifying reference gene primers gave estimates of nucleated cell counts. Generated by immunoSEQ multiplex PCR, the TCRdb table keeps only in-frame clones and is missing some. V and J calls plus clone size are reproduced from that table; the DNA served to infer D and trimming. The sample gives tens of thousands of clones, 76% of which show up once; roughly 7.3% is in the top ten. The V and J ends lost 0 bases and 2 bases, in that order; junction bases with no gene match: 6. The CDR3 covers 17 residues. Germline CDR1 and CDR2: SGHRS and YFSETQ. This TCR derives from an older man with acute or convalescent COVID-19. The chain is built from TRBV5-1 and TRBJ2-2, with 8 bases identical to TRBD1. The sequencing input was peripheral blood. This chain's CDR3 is CASSLEASGGNTGELFF. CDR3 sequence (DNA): TGCGCCAGCAGCTTGGAGGCCTCAGGGGGCAACACCGGGGAGCTGTTTTTT.